The rows below give T cell receptor beta chains drawn from one sample of a study of blood T cell repertoires in COVID-19. The method was immunoSEQ multiplex PCR; TCRdb's version includes in-frame clones alone and lacks a portion of them. Found here are some 520,000 clones, 89% of them singletons; the top ten hold around 0.95%. The sample was peripheral blood. The receptors stem from a man aged 18 to 35 with COVID-19, enrolled during active disease. Both conserved end residues are part of each CDR3. The order of the fields is D gene, J gene, V gene, clone size, CDR3 protein, CDR3 DNA. The D gene is left open where the match is weak. Clone size appears in some rows only: once, few, many, or a class for an expanded clone.

D: -
J: TRBJ2-7
V: TRBV11-2
size: -
CDR3: CASSSVPGEQYF
DNA: TGTGCCAGCAGCTCCGTCCCCGGCGAGCAGTACTTC

D: -
J: TRBJ2-1
V: TRBV4-1
size: -
CDR3: CASSQGSRAQFF
DNA: TGCGCCAGCAGCCAAGGGTCGCGGGCGCAGTTCTTC

D: -
J: TRBJ2-5
V: TRBV19
size: -
CDR3: CASSIGSLETQYF
DNA: TGTGCCAGTAGTATTGGTAGCTTGGAGACCCAGTACTTC

D: TRBD1
J: TRBJ2-6
V: TRBV7-9
size: -
CDR3: CASSLRGTGVLSGANVLTF
DNA: TGTGCCAGCAGCTTACGAGGGACAGGAGTCCTCTCTGGGGCCAACGTCCTGACTTTC

D: TRBD1
J: TRBJ1-1
V: TRBV2
size: -
CDR3: CASSEAITGGNTEAFF
DNA: TGTGCCAGCAGTGAAGCGATTACAGGGGGAAACACTGAAGCTTTCTTT

D: TRBD2
J: TRBJ2-3
V: TRBV7-6
size: -
CDR3: CASSVTVAGGLGDTQYF
DNA: TGTGCCAGCAGCGTAACCGTAGCGGGGGGGCTGGGAGATACGCAGTATTTT

D: TRBD1
J: TRBJ2-1
V: TRBV19
size: -
CDR3: CASSIGTGAMNEQFF
DNA: TGTGCCAGTAGTATAGGGACAGGGGCTATGAATGAGCAGTTCTTC

D: -
J: TRBJ2-7
V: TRBV11-2
size: -
CDR3: CASSLGVGITYEQYF
DNA: TGTGCCAGCAGCTTAGGGGTCGGGATTACCTACGAGCAGTACTTC

D: TRBD1
J: TRBJ2-5
V: TRBV5-3
size: -
CDR3: CARSLSGQGVQETQYF
DNA: TGTGCCAGAAGCCTGTCAGGACAGGGAGTACAAGAGACCCAGTACTTC

D: TRBD2
J: TRBJ2-1
V: TRBV18
size: -
CDR3: CASSQITASGSLTYNEQFF
DNA: TGTGCCAGCTCCCAGATTACGGCTAGCGGGAGTTTAACCTACAATGAGCAGTTCTTC

D: -
J: TRBJ1-2
V: TRBV7-9
size: -
CDR3: CASSLVAGEGYTF
DNA: TGTGCCAGCAGCTTAGTAGCAGGGGAAGGCTACACCTTC

D: -
J: TRBJ1-5
V: TRBV2
size: -
CDR3: CASRGPVNTNQPQHF
DNA: TGTGCCAGCAGGGGCCCCGTAAACACAAATCAGCCCCAGCATTTT

D: TRBD2
J: TRBJ2-3
V: TRBV6-2/TRBV6-3
size: -
CDR3: CASSTLAGGATQYF
DNA: TGTGCCAGCAGTACACTAGCGGGGGGTGCTACGCAGTATTTT

D: -
J: TRBJ2-2
V: TRBV12-3/TRBV12-4
size: -
CDR3: CASSQTNTGELFF
DNA: TGTGCCAGCAGTCAAACGAACACCGGGGAGCTGTTTTTT

D: -
J: TRBJ2-7
V: TRBV5-5
size: -
CDR3: CASSPTTGTYEQYF
DNA: TGTGCCAGCAGCCCGACTACCGGGACCTACGAGCAGTACTTC

D: -
J: TRBJ2-2
V: TRBV5-4
size: -
CDR3: CASSLQGWYNTGELFF
DNA: TGTGCCAGCAGCTTGCAGGGGTGGTATAACACCGGGGAGCTGTTTTTT

D: -
J: TRBJ2-7
V: TRBV18
size: once
CDR3: CATSAGYEQYF
DNA: TGTGCCACCTCCGCAGGGTACGAGCAGTACTTC

D: TRBD1
J: TRBJ2-5
V: TRBV11-3
size: -
CDR3: CASSFGQGMGQETQYF
DNA: TGTGCCAGCAGCTTCGGACAGGGGATGGGGCAAGAGACCCAGTACTTC

D: TRBD2
J: TRBJ2-2
V: TRBV14
size: -
CDR3: CASSPLAGGTGELFF
DNA: TGTGCCAGCAGCCCTCTAGCGGGGGGGACCGGGGAGCTGTTTTTT

D: TRBD2
J: TRBJ2-1
V: TRBV11-3
size: -
CDR3: CASSPQGLAGYNEQFF
DNA: TGTGCCAGCAGCCCCCAGGGACTAGCGGGCTACAATGAGCAGTTCTTC

D: -
J: TRBJ2-3
V: TRBV7-9
size: -
CDR3: CASSLNSGGGDTQYF
DNA: TGTGCCAGCAGCCTAAACAGTGGGGGCGGAGATACGCAGTATTTT

D: -
J: TRBJ1-1
V: TRBV19
size: -
CDR3: CASSPGGANTEAFF
DNA: TGTGCCAGTAGCCCTGGGGGGGCGAACACTGAAGCTTTCTTT

D: -
J: TRBJ2-5
V: TRBV10-1
size: -
CDR3: CASSDSVLQETQYF
DNA: TGCGCCAGCAGTGACTCAGTCCTCCAAGAGACCCAGTACTTC

D: TRBD1
J: TRBJ2-7
V: TRBV5-1
size: -
CDR3: CASSLGTGGIHEQYF
DNA: TGCGCCAGCAGCTTGGGTACAGGGGGCATCCACGAGCAGTACTTC

D: TRBD1
J: TRBJ1-1
V: TRBV5-6
size: few
CDR3: CASSSQGNPSTEAFF
DNA: TGTGCCAGCAGTTCACAGGGGAACCCTTCGACTGAAGCTTTCTTT

D: -
J: TRBJ1-2
V: TRBV24-1
size: -
CDR3: CATSDAGTGYGYTF
DNA: TGTGCCACCAGTGATGCGGGGACGGGGTATGGCTACACCTTC

D: -
J: TRBJ1-5
V: TRBV2
size: -
CDR3: CATGGLGSNQPQHF
DNA: TGTGCCACGGGGGGTTTGGGTAGCAATCAGCCCCAGCATTTT

D: TRBD2
J: TRBJ2-3
V: TRBV5-1
size: -
CDR3: CASSKGLADEDTQYF
DNA: TGCGCCAGCAGCAAAGGACTAGCGGATGAAGATACGCAGTATTTT

D: TRBD1
J: TRBJ2-6
V: TRBV7-8
size: -
CDR3: CASRKQGASGANVLTF
DNA: TGTGCCAGCCGTAAACAGGGGGCCTCTGGGGCCAACGTCCTGACTTTC

D: TRBD1
J: TRBJ2-7
V: TRBV11-2
size: once
CDR3: CASSTGTGVYEQYF
DNA: TGTGCCAGCAGCACCGGGACAGGGGTTTACGAGCAGTACTTC

D: -
J: TRBJ1-5
V: TRBV6-4
size: -
CDR3: CASRSLPQHF
DNA: TGTGCCAGCAGATCGTTGCCCCAGCATTTT

D: -
J: TRBJ2-1
V: TRBV2
size: once
CDR3: CASSGLLDNEQFF
DNA: TGTGCCAGCAGCGGACTACTAGACAATGAGCAGTTCTTC

D: TRBD1
J: TRBJ2-7
V: TRBV4-2
size: -
CDR3: CASSQILRDRDYEQYF
DNA: TGTGCCAGCAGCCAGATCCTCCGGGACAGGGACTACGAGCAGTACTTC

D: -
J: TRBJ2-7
V: TRBV10-2
size: -
CDR3: CASSDSSYEQYF
DNA: TGCGCCAGCAGTGATTCTTCCTACGAGCAGTACTTC

D: -
J: TRBJ2-5
V: TRBV5-1
size: -
CDR3: CASSALQGEETQYF
DNA: TGCGCCAGCAGCGCCTTACAGGGTGAGGAGACCCAGTACTTC

D: TRBD2
J: TRBJ2-7
V: TRBV19
size: -
CDR3: CASSMYGSGIVYEQYF
DNA: TGTGCCAGTAGTATGTATGGTAGCGGGATTGTCTACGAGCAGTACTTC

D: -
J: TRBJ2-3
V: TRBV3-1/TRBV3-2
size: -
CDR3: CASSHGPLAGTSTDTQYF
DNA: TGTGCCAGCAGCCACGGCCCCCTGGCGGGGACTAGCACAGATACGCAGTATTTT

D: -
J: TRBJ2-7
V: TRBV12-3/TRBV12-4
size: -
CDR3: CASSPSTSYEQYF
DNA: TGTGCCAGCAGTCCCTCTACTAGCTACGAGCAGTACTTC

D: TRBD2
J: TRBJ2-1
V: TRBV19
size: -
CDR3: CASSILAGGGNEQFF
DNA: TGTGCCAGTAGTATTCTAGCGGGGGGCGGGAATGAGCAGTTCTTC

D: TRBD1
J: TRBJ2-7
V: TRBV3-1/TRBV3-2
size: -
CDR3: CASSEGQGSSYEQYF
DNA: TGTGCCAGCAGCGAAGGACAGGGGAGCTCCTACGAGCAGTACTTC

D: -
J: TRBJ2-3
V: TRBV4-1
size: once
CDR3: CASSQTGHTDTQYF
DNA: TGCGCCAGCAGCCAGACGGGACATACAGATACGCAGTATTTT

D: -
J: TRBJ1-1
V: TRBV19
size: -
CDR3: CASSIPGNTEAFF
DNA: TGTGCCAGTAGTATCCCAGGAAACACTGAAGCTTTCTTT

D: TRBD2
J: TRBJ2-5
V: TRBV15
size: -
CDR3: CATSGSGGEDQETQYF
DNA: TGTGCCACCAGCGGTAGCGGGGGGGAGGACCAAGAGACCCAGTACTTC

D: TRBD1
J: TRBJ2-1
V: TRBV10-1
size: -
CDR3: CASSSGTGGNEQFF
DNA: TGCGCCAGCAGCTCCGGGACAGGGGGCAATGAGCAGTTCTTC

D: -
J: TRBJ2-5
V: TRBV20-1
size: -
CDR3: CSGRGQETQYF
DNA: TGCAGTGGAAGAGGGCAAGAGACCCAGTACTTC

D: TRBD2
J: TRBJ2-2
V: TRBV27
size: -
CDR3: CASSPDRELAGGTGELFF
DNA: TGTGCCAGCAGTCCTGACAGGGAACTAGCGGGGGGCACCGGGGAGCTGTTTTTT

D: -
J: TRBJ1-2
V: TRBV27
size: -
CDR3: CASSLLGQAELYGYTF
DNA: TGTGCCAGCAGTTTATTGGGGCAGGCCGAACTCTATGGCTACACCTTC

D: -
J: TRBJ2-7
V: TRBV28
size: -
CDR3: CASSGKKGRYEQYF
DNA: TGTGCCAGCTCAGGAAAAAAAGGTCGCTACGAGCAGTACTTC

D: TRBD1
J: TRBJ2-7
V: TRBV12-5
size: -
CDR3: CASGDRGGSYEQYF
DNA: TGTGCTAGTGGGGACAGGGGGGGCTCCTACGAGCAGTACTTC

D: TRBD2
J: TRBJ2-1
V: TRBV7-6
size: -
CDR3: CASSSRTSPSSYNEQFF
DNA: TGTGCCAGCAGCTCCAGGACTAGCCCAAGCTCCTACAATGAGCAGTTCTTC

D: -
J: TRBJ2-2
V: TRBV7-9
size: -
CDR3: CASSRTEAGELFF
DNA: TGTGCCAGCAGCCGTACGGAGGCCGGGGAGCTGTTTTTT

D: -
J: TRBJ2-2
V: TRBV11-3
size: -
CDR3: CASSLVRGTGELFF
DNA: TGTGCCAGCAGCTTAGTTCGGGGGACCGGGGAGCTGTTTTTT

D: -
J: TRBJ1-2
V: TRBV3-1/TRBV3-2
size: -
CDR3: CASSQELTDLNYGYTF
DNA: TGTGCCAGCAGCCAAGAATTGACAGACCTTAACTATGGCTACACCTTC

D: -
J: TRBJ2-2
V: TRBV7-2
size: -
CDR3: CASSLDFRGSGELFF
DNA: TGTGCCAGCAGCTTAGATTTTAGGGGGTCCGGGGAGCTGTTTTTT